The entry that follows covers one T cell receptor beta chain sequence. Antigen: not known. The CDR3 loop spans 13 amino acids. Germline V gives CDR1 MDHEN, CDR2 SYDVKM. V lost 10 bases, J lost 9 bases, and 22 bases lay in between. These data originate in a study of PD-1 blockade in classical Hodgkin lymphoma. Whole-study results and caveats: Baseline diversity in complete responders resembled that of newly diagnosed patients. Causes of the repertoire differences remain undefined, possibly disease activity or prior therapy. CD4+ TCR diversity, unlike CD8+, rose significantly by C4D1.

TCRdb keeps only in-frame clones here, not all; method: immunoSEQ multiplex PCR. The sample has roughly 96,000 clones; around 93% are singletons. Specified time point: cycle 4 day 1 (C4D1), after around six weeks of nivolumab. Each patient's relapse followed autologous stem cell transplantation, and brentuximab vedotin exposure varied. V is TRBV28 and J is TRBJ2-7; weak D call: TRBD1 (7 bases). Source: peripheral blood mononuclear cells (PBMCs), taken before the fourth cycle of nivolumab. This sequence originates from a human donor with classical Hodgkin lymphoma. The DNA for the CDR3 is TGTGCCATCAGACAGGGCCCCGGAGGGGGGCAGTACTTC. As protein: CAIRQGPGGGQYF. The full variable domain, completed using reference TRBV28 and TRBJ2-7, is DVKVTQSSRYLVKRTGEKVFLECVQDMDHENMFWYRQDPGLGLRLIYFSYDVKMKEKGDIPEGYSVSREKKERFSLILESASTNQTSMYLCAIRQGPGGGQYFGPGTRLTVT.